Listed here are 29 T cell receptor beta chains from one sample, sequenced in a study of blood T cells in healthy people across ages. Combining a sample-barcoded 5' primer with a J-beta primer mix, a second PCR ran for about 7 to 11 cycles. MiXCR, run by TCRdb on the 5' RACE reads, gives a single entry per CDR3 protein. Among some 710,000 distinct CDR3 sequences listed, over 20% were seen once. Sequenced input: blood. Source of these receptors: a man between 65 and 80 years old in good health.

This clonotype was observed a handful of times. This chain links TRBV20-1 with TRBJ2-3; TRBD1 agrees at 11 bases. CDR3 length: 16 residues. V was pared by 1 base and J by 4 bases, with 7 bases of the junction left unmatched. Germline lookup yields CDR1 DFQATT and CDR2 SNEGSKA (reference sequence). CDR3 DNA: TGCAGTGCTAGAGGGCGGGACAGGGGGGGAGCAGATACGCAGTATTTT. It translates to CSARGRDRGGADTQYF.

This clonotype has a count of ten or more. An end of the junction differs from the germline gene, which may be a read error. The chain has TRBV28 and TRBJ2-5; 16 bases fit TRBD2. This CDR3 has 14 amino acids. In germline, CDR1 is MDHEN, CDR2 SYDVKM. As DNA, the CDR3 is TGTGCCAGCAGTTTCCAGGGACTAGCGGGAGGGAAGTTCTTC. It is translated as CASSFQGLAGGKFF.

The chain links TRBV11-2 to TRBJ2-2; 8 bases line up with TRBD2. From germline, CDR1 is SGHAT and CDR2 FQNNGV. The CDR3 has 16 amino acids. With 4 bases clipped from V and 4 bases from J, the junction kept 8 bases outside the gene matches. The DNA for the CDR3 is TGTGCCAGCAGCTCCCCAGCGGGAGTTTCCACCGGGGAGCTGTTTTTT. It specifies CASSSPAGVSTGELFF.

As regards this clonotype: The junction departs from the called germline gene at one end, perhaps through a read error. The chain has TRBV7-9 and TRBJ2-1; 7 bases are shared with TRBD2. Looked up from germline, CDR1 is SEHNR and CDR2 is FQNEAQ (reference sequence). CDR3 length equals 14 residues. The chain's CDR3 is CASSLVGGVDEQFF. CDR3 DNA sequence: TGTGCCAGCAGCTTAGTGGGAGGGGTCGATGAGCAGTTCTTT.

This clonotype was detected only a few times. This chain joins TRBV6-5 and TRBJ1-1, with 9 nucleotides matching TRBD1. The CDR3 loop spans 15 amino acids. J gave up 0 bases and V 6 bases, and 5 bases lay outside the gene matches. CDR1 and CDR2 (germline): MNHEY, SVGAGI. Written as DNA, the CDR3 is TGTGCCAGCAGGCAAGACAGGGGGGTGAACACTGAAGCTTTCTTT. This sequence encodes CASRQDRGVNTEAFF.

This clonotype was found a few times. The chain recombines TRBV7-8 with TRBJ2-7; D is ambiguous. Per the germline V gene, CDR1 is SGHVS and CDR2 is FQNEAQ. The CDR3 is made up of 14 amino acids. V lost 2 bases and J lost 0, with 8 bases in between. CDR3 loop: CASSLSVNSYEQYF. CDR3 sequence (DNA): TGTGCCAGCAGCTTAAGTGTGAACTCCTACGAGCAGTACTTC.

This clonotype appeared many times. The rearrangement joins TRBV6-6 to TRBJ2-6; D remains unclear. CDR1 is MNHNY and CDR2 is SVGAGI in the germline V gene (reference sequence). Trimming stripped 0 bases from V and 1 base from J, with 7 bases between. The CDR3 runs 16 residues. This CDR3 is CASSYSLESGANVLTF. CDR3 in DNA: TGTGCCAGCAGTTACTCATTGGAGTCTGGGGCCAACGTCCTGACTTTC.

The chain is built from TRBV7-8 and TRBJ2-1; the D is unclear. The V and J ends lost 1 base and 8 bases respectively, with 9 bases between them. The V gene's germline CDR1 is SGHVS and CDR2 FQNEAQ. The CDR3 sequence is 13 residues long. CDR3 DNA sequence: TGTGCCAGCAGCTTAGAGGCCGTAGATGAGCAGTTCTTC. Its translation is CASSLEAVDEQFF.

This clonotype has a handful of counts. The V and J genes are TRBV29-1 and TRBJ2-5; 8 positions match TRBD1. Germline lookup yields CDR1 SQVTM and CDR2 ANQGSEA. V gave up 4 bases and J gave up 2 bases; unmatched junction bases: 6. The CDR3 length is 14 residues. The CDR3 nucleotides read TGCAGCGTTGTGACAGGGGCCATTCAAGAGACCCAGTACTTC. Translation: CSVVTGAIQETQYF.

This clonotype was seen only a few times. The CDR3 DNA follows: TGTGCCAGCAGTTTTAGTACTAACACTGAAGCTTTCTTT. It specifies CASSFSTNTEAFF. The chain recombines TRBV12-3 or TRBV12-4 with TRBJ1-1; D ambiguous. Trimming left V 3 bases short and J 2 bases short, with 7 bases between. This CDR3 contains 13 residues.

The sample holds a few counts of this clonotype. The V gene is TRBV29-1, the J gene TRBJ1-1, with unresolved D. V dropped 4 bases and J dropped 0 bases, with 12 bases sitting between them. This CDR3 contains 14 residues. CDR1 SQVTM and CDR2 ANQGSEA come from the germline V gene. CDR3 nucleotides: TGCAGCGTTGGTGTGGGTTCAGTGAACACTGAAGCTTTCTTT. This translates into CSVGVGSVNTEAFF.

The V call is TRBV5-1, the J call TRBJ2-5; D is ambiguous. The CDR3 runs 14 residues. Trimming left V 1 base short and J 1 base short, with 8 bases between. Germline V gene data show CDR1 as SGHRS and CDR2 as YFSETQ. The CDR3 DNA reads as TGCGCCAGCAGCTTGTCCCCCGGCCAAGAGACCCAGTACTTC. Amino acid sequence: CASSLSPGQETQYF.

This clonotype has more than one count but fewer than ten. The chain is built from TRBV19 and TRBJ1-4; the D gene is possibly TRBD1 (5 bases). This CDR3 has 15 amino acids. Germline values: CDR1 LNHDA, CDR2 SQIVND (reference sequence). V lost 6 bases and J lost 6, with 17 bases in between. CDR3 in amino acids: CASSPQGARDEKLFF. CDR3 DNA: TGTGCCAGTAGCCCCCAGGGAGCGCGTGATGAAAAACTGTTTTTT.

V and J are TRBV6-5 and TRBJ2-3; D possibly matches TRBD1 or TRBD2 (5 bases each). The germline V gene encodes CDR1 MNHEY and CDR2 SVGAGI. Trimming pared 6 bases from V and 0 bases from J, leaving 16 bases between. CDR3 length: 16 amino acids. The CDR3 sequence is CASSPGWGPSTDTQYF. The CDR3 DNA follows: TGTGCCAGCAGCCCCGGATGGGGACCTAGCACAGATACGCAGTATTTT.

CDR3 DNA: TGTGCCAGCAGCTTTTGGGGTGCAGGCACTGAAGCTTTCTTT. Its translation is CASSFWGAGTEAFF. V usage is TRBV13 and J usage is TRBJ1-1; D gene ambiguous. This CDR3 contains 14 residues. Trimming took off 3 bases at V and 4 bases at J, with 12 bases between the two ends. The V gene's germline CDR1 is PRHDT and CDR2 FYEKMQ (reference sequence).

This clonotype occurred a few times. The DNA for the CDR3 is TGTGCCAGCGCACAGGGGCTCTCCTACGAGCAGTACGTC. It specifies CASAQGLSYEQYV. This chain connects TRBV7-2 to TRBJ2-7; 7 nucleotides line up with TRBD1. The CDR3 runs 13 residues. Per the germline V gene, CDR1 is SGHTA and CDR2 is FQGNSA. V was pared by 8 bases and J by 0 bases, with 4 bases of the junction left unmatched.

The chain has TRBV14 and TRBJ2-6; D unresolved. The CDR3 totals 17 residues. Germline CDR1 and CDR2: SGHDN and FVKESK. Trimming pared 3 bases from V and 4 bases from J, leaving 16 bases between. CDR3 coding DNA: TGTGCCAGCAGCCAGCCCGGAAGCATAACCGGGGCCAACGTCCTGACTTTC. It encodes CASSQPGSITGANVLTF.

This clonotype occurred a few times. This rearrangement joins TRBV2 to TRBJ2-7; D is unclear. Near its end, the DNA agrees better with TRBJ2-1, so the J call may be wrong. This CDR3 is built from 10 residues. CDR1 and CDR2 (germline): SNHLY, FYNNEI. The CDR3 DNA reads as TGTGCCAGTATCGACAATGAGCAGTTCTTC. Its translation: CASIDNEQFF.

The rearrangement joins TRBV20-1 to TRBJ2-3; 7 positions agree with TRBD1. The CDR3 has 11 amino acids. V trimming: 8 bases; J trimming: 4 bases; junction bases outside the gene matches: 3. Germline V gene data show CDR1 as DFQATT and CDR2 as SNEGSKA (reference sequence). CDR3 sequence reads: CSPQGADTQYF. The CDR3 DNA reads TGCAGTCCCCAGGGGGCAGATACGCAGTATTTT.

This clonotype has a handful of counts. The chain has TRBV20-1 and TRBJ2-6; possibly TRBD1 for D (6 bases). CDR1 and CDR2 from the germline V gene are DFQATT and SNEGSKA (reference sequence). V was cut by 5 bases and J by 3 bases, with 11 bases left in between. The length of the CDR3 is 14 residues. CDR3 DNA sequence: TGCAGTGCTGGGAAGGGGGTTGGGGCCAACGTCCTGACTTTC. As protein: CSAGKGVGANVLTF.

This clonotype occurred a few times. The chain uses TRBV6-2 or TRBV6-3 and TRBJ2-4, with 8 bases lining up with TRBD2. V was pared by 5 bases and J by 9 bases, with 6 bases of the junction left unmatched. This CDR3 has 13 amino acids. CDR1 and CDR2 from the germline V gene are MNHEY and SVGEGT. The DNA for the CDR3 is TGTGCCAGCAGTGGAGGGACTAGTCTCATTCAGTACTTC. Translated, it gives CASSGGTSLIQYF.

CDR3: CSAGGGTDTQYF. The DNA of the CDR3 is TGCAGTGCAGGAGGGGGCACAGATACGCAGTATTTT. The V gene is TRBV20-1, the J gene TRBJ2-3, with D maybe TRBD2 (6 bases). In germline, CDR1 is DFQATT, CDR2 SNEGSKA (reference sequence). This CDR3 comprises 12 residues. Trimming removed 6 bases from V and 1 base from J, with 8 bases in between.

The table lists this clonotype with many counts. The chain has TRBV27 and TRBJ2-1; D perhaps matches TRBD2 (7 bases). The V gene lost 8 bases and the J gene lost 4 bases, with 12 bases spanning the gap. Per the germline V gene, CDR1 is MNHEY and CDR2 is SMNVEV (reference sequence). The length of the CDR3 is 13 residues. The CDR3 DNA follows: TGTGCCAGCGGAAGGGGGGGGTACAATGAGCAGTTCTTC. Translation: CASGRGGYNEQFF.

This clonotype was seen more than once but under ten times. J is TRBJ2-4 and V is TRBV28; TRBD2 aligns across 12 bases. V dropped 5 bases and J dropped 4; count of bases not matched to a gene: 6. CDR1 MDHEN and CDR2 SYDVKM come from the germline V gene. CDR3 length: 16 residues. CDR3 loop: CASSPPGTSGKNIQYF. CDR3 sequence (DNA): TGTGCCAGCAGTCCTCCCGGGACTAGCGGGAAAAACATTCAGTACTTC.

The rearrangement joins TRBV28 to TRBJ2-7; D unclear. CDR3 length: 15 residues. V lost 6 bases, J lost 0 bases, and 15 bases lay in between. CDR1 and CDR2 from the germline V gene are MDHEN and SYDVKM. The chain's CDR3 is CASSSSGEGSYEQYF. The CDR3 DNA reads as TGTGCCAGCAGCTCAAGTGGAGAAGGCTCCTACGAGCAGTACTTC.

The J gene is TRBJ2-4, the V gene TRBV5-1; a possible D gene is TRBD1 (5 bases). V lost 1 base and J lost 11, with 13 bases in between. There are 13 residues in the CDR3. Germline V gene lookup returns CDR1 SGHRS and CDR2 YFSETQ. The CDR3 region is CASSLLAGRFQYF. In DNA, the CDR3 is TGCGCCAGCAGCTTGTTGGCAGGGCGTTTTCAGTACTTC.

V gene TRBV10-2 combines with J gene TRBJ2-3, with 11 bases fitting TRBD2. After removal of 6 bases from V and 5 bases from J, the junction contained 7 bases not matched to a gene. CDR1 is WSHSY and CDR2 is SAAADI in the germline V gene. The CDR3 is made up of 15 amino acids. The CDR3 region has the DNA TGCGCCAGCAGAGTTAGCGGGAGGGTTGGAGATACGCAGTATTTT. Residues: CASRVSGRVGDTQYF.

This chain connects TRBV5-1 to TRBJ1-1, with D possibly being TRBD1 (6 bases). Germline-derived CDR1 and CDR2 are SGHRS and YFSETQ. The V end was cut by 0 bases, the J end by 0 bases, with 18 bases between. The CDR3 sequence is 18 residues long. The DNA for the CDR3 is TGCGCCAGCAGCTTGGATCGGACAGAGAAGATTTTGAACACTGAAGCTTTCTTT. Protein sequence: CASSLDRTEKILNTEAFF.

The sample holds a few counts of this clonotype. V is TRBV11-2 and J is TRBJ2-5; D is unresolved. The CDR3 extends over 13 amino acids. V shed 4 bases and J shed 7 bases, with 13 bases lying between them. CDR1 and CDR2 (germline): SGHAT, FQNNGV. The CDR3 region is CASSYAPEGTQYF. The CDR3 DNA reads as TGTGCCAGCAGCTACGCTCCCGAAGGGACCCAGTACTTC.